These 15 T cell receptor beta chains originate from one sample sequenced in a study of blood T cell repertoires in COVID-19. This table comes from immunoSEQ multiplex PCR, and its TCRdb copy is limited to in-frame clones, with some not included. This sample yields more than 40,000 clones, of which approximately 86% are seen a single time; 2.5% to 3% belongs to the top ten. The sample consisted of peripheral blood. The receptors originated from an elderly woman with acute or convalescent COVID-19.

The genes are TRBV19 and TRBJ2-7, with 9 bases identical to TRBD2. The CDR3 runs 16 residues. V was pared by 0 bases and J by 1 base, with 4 bases of the junction left unmatched. Per the germline V gene, CDR1 is LNHDA and CDR2 is SQIVND (reference sequence). As DNA, the CDR3 is TGTGCCAGTAGTATAGAAGCGGGGGGCCTTTCCTACGAGCAGTACTTC. Its translation: CASSIEAGGLSYEQYF.

For the CDR3, the DNA is TGTGCCAGCAGCTTAGTCGGTCAAGAGCAGTTCTTC. Its protein product is CASSLVGQEQFF. V usage is TRBV11-3 and J usage is TRBJ2-1, with no clear D. CDR1 and CDR2 (germline): SGHNT, YENEEA. CDR3 length: 12 residues. The V end lost 1 base, the J end lost 10 bases, and 8 bases lay between the germline ends.

This rearrangement joins TRBV5-4 to TRBJ1-2; D is possibly TRBD1 (6 bases). Looked up from germline, CDR1 is SGHNT and CDR2 is YYREEE (reference sequence). V was shortened by 0 bases and J by 4 bases, with 10 bases between the two germline ends. This CDR3 comprises 14 residues. The CDR3 sequence is CASSLGDKPYGYTF. The CDR3 DNA follows: TGTGCCAGCAGCTTGGGGGACAAACCCTATGGCTACACCTTC.

The CDR3 sequence: CASSATGGGYGYTF. The CDR3 coding sequence is TGTGCCAGCAGCGCCACAGGGGGTGGCTATGGCTACACCTTC. The J gene is TRBJ1-2, the V gene TRBV14, with 8 nucleotides matching TRBD1. The germline CDR1 and CDR2 sequences are SGHDN and FVKESK. Germline trimming cut 5 bases from V and 4 bases from J; bases unmatched to any gene: 6. This CDR3 comprises 14 residues.

The chain couples TRBV19 to TRBJ2-1, with TRBD1 matching 7 bases. CDR3 length: 15 residues. Germline values: CDR1 LNHDA, CDR2 SQIVND (reference sequence). With V trimmed by 3 bases and J by 3 bases, 5 bases remained unmatched. This CDR3 is CASSMPGQSYNEQFF. The CDR3 DNA sequence: TGTGCCAGTAGTATGCCGGGACAGAGCTACAATGAGCAGTTCTTC.

The V and J genes are TRBV3-1 (or the pseudogene TRBV3-2) and TRBJ1-4, with 7 nucleotides matching TRBD1. CDR1 and CDR2 (germline): LGHDT, YNNKEL (reference sequence). There are 15 residues in the CDR3. The junction had 13 bases not matched to a gene; V was cut back by 4 bases and J by 11 bases. CDR3 sequence: CASSPEEGARGKLFF. In DNA, the CDR3 is TGTGCCAGCAGCCCGGAGGAGGGGGCTAGGGGGAAACTGTTTTTT.

This chain joins TRBV10-3 and TRBJ2-2, with 9 bases that match TRBD1. With 6 bases clipped from V and 6 bases from J, the junction kept 8 bases outside the gene matches. The CDR3 sequence is 15 residues long. The germline V gene has CDR1 ENHRY and CDR2 SYGVKD. The CDR3, as DNA: TGTGCCATCAGAGCAGGGACAGGGCTTCCCGGGGAGCTGTTTTTT. Protein: CAIRAGTGLPGELFF.

In this sample, this clone turned up once. The chain's CDR3 is CSVGSPGNYGYTF. In DNA form, the CDR3 reads TGCAGCGTCGGAAGTCCAGGGAACTATGGCTACACCTTC. The rearrangement links TRBV29-1 to TRBJ1-2, with D perhaps matching TRBD1 (5 bases). Germline CDR1 and CDR2: SQVTM and ANQGSEA. Trimming stripped 6 bases from V and 2 bases from J, with 13 bases between. The CDR3 sequence is 13 residues long.

The rearrangement joins TRBV7-3 to TRBJ2-6, with 9 bases identical to TRBD1. From germline, CDR1 is SGHTA and CDR2 FQGTGA. This CDR3 contains 17 residues. J lost 5 bases, V lost 5 bases, and 10 bases had no gene match. CDR3 residues: CASSLRQGGTRANVLTF. The CDR3 coding sequence is TGTGCCAGCAGCCTCAGACAGGGGGGAACGAGGGCCAACGTCCTGACTTTC.

In this sample, this clone turned up once. The genes are TRBV5-8 and TRBJ1-4, with 7 bases that match TRBD1. The CDR3 has 18 amino acids. The V and J ends lost 6 bases and 7 bases, in that order; junction bases with no gene match: 21. The germline V gene has CDR1 SGHTS and CDR2 YDEGEE. In DNA form, the CDR3 reads TGTGCCAGCACTCCTTCCCTTACGGTGCAGGGGGGATTTGAAAAACTGTTTTTT. This gives the protein CASTPSLTVQGGFEKLFF.

The V call is TRBV9, the J call TRBJ1-4; weak D call: TRBD1 (6 bases). The V and J ends lost 4 bases and 2 bases respectively, with 12 bases between them. The germline V gene encodes CDR1 SGDLS and CDR2 YYNGEE. The CDR3 totals 15 residues. As DNA, the CDR3 is TGTGCCAGCAGCCCCGGCGGGGGCACTAATGAAAAACTGTTTTTT. It specifies CASSPGGGTNEKLFF.

V is TRBV5-1 and J is TRBJ1-1; D perhaps matches TRBD1 (6 bases). The germline V gene has CDR1 SGHRS and CDR2 YFSETQ. The germline V and J ends were trimmed by 0 bases and 1 base, with 10 bases remaining between them. The CDR3 has 15 residues. The CDR3 here is CASSLATGKNTEAFF. The CDR3 DNA reads TGCGCCAGCAGCTTGGCAACAGGGAAGAACACTGAAGCTTTCTTT.

This chain connects TRBV7-8 to TRBJ2-1; TRBD2 is a possible D gene (7 bases). The CDR3 runs 15 residues. Germline V gene lookup returns CDR1 SGHVS and CDR2 FQNEAQ. Deletions cut 5 bases from V and 2 bases from J, with 13 bases between. CDR3 DNA sequence: TGTGCCAGCAGCCCCCCGGGGGGCGCCTACAATGAGCAGTTCTTC. It is translated as CASSPPGGAYNEQFF. The full variable domain, completed using reference TRBV7-8 and TRBJ2-1, is GAGVSQSPRYKVAKRGQDVALRCDPISGHVSLFWYQQALGQGPEFLTYFQNEAQLDKSGLPSDRFFAERPEGSVSTLKIQRTQQEDSAVYLCASSPPGGAYNEQFFGPGTRLTVL.

In its sample, this clone was seen once. The chain has TRBV5-1 and TRBJ1-3; D remains ambiguous. V was shortened by 0 bases and J by 0 bases, with 7 bases between the two germline ends. CDR1 is SGHRS and CDR2 is YFSETQ in the germline V gene. The CDR3 loop spans 15 amino acids. CDR3 nucleotides: TGCGCCAGCAGCTTGGATGGCAGCTCTGGAAACACCATATATTTT. As protein: CASSLDGSSGNTIYF.

The rearrangement links TRBV9 to TRBJ1-3; the match to TRBD1 covers 8 bases. The length of the CDR3 is 19 residues. V lost 4 bases to trimming and J lost 2 bases; unmatched junction nucleotides: 17. Germline V lookup: CDR1 SGDLS, CDR2 YYNGEE. CDR3 protein: CASSLSPRGTGQAGNTIYF. CDR3 nucleotides: TGTGCCAGCAGCCTCAGCCCCCGGGGGACAGGACAGGCTGGAAACACCATATATTTT. The variable domain in full, completed from reference TRBV9 and TRBJ1-3, reads DSGVTQTPKHLITATGQRVTLRCSPRSGDLSVYWYQQSLDQGLQFLIQYYNGEERAKGNILERFSAQQFPDLHSELNLSSLELGDSALYFCASSLSPRGTGQAGNTIYFGEGSWLTVV.